This TCR beta chain comes out of a study of OX40 agonist ivuxolimab in advanced cancers. Background on the study: Participants could have had prior anti-PD-1, anti-PD-L1 or anti-CTLA-4 therapy, and about 37% had some.

Germline CDR1 and CDR2: KGHSH and LQKENI. V lost 4 bases and J lost 5; bases outside the gene matches: 9. The CDR3 runs 15 residues. Details on this clone: Antigen specificity is unknown.

Study-level points and caveats: The authors did not determine the antigen specificity of the expanded peripheral T cells. On average, CD8+ T cells had more expanded clones than CD4+.

Profiling relied on immunoSEQ multiplex PCR, and the TCRdb table lists in-frame clones only, not all of them. The table lists fewer than 70,000 clones, approximately 90% of them singletons, with around 0.42% in the top ten. This receptor was identified in an adult with an advanced solid tumor such as melanoma, head and neck, liver or kidney cancer. Specimen: CD4+ or CD8+ T cells sorted from blood, collected in a trial of the OX40 agonist ivuxolimab. The V gene is TRBV18, the J gene TRBJ2-5, with TRBD1 matching 8 bases. The CDR3 DNA follows: TGTGCCAGCTCACTCCTAGGACAGGGCCTTGAGACCCAGTACTTC. Encoded protein: CASSLLGQGLETQYF.